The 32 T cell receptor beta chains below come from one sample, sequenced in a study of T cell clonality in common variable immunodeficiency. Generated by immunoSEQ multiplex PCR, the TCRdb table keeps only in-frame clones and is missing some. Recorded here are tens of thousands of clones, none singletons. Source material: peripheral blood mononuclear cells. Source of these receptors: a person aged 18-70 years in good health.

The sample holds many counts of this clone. CDR3 DNA (partial): TGTGCCAGCAGCTGGGACAGAGTCACTGAA. Encoded protein: CASSWDRVTE. From start to end, the CDR3 is CASSWDRVTEAFF. The chain joins TRBV6-2 or TRBV6-3 to TRBJ1-1; TRBD1 agrees at 7 bases. The read ends 3 residues shy of where the CDR3 ends; the end is completed using the germline J gene. The CDR3 covers 13 residues. Germline CDR1 and CDR2: MNHEY and SVGEGT. V was pared by 6 bases and J by 4 bases, with 5 bases of the junction left unmatched.

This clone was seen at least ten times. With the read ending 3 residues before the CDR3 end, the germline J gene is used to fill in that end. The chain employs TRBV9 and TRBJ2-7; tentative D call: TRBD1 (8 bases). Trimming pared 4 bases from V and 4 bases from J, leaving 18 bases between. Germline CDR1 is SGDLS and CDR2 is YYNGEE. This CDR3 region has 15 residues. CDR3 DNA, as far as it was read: TGTGCCAGCAGCCTTGACAGGGGAGGGACGTACGAG. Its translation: CASSLDRGGTYE. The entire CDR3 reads CASSLDRGGTYEQYF.

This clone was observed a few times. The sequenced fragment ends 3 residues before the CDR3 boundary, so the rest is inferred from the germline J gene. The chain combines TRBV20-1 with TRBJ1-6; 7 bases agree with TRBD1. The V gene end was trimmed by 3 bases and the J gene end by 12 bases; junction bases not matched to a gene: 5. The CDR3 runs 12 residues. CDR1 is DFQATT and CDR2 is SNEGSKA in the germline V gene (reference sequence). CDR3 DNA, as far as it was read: TGCAGTGCTAGTGAAGGGGACAGACCC. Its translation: CSASEGDRP. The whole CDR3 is CSASEGDRPLHF.

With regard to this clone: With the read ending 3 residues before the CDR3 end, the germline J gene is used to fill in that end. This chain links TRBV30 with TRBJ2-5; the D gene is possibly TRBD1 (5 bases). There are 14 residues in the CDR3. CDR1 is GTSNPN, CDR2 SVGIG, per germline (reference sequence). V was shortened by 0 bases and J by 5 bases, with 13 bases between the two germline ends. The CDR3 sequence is CAWSVPGRGETQYF. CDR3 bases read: TGTGCCTGGAGTGTACCAGGGCGTGGGGAGACC.

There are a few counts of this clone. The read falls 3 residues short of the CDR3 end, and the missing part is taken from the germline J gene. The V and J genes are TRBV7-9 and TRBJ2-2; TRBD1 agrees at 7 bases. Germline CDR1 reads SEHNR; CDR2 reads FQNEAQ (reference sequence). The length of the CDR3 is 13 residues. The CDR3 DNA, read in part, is TGTGCCAGCACCGGGACAGACACCGAAAAG. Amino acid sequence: CASTGTDTEK. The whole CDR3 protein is CASTGTDTEKLFF.

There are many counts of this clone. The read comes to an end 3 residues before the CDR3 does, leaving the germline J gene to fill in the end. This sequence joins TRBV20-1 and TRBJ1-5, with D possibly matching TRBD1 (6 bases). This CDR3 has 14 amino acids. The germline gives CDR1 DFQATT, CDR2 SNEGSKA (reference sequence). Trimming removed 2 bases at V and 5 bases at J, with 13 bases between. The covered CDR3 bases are TGCAGTGCTAGATTAACAAGGGGGTATCAGCCC. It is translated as CSARLTRGYQP. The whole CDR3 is CSARLTRGYQPQHF.

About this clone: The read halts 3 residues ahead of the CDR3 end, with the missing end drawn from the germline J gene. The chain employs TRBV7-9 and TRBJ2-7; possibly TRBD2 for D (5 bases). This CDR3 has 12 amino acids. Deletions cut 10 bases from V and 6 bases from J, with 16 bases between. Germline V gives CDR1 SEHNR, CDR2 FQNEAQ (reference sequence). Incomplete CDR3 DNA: TGTGCCACCCCATCTTACGGGGTCGAG. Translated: CATPSYGVE. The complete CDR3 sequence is CATPSYGVEQYF.

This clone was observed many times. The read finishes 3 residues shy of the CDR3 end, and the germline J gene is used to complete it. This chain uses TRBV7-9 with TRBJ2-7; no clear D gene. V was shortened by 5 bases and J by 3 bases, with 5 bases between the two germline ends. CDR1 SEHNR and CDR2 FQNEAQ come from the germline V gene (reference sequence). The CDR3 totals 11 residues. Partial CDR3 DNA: TGTGCCAGCAGCCCCCGCTACGAG. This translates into CASSPRYE. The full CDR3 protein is CASSPRYEQYF.

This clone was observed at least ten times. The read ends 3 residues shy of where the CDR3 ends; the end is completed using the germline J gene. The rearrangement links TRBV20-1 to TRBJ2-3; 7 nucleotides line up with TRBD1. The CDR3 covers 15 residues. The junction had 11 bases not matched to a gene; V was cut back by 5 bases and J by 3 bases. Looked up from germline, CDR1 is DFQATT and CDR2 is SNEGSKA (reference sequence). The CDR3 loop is CSASHADRRTDTQYF. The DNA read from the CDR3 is TGCAGTGCTTCTCACGCGGACAGGCGAACAGATACG.

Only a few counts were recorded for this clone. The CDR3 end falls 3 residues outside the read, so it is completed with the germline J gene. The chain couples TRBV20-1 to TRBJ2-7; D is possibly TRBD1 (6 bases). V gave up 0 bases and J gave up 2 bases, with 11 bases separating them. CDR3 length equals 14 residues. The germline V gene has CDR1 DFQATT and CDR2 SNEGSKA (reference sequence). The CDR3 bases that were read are TGCAGTGCTAGAGACAGGGGAAATGCCTACGAG. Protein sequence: CSARDRGNAYE. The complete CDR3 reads CSARDRGNAYEQYF.

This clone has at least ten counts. CDR3 sequence reads: CASSLVGGRTGYTF. CDR3 DNA, as far as it was read: TGTGCCAGCAGCTTAGTAGGGGGTCGTACGGGC. The V gene is TRBV7-2, the J gene TRBJ1-2, with a weak D call TRBD1 (6 bases). The CDR3 goes on 3 residues after the read ends, and that part is filled in from the germline J gene. Germline V gene sequence: CDR1 SGHTA, CDR2 FQGNSA. This CDR3 is built from 14 residues.

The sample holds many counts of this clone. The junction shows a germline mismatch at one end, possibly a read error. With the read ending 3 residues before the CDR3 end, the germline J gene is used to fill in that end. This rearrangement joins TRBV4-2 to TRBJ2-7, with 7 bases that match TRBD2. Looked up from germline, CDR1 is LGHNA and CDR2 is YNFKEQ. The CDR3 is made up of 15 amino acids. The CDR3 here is CASSQEAGDYYEQYF. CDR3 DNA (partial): TGCGCCAGCAGCCAAGAGGCCGGGGACTACTACGAG.

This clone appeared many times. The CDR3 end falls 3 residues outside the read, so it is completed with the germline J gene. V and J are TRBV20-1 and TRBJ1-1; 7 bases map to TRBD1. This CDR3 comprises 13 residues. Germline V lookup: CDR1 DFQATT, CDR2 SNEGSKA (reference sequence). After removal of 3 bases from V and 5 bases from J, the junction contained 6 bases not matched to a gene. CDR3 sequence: CSASTGVGTEAFF. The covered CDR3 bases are TGCAGTGCTAGTACAGGGGTAGGGACTGAA.

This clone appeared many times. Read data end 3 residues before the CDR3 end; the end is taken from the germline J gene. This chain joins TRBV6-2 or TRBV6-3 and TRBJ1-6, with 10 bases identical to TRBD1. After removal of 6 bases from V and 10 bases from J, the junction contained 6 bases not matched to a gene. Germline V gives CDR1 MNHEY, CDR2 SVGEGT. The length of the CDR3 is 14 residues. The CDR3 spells CASRTGTGESPLHF. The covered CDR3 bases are TGTGCCAGCAGGACCGGGACAGGGGAATCACCC.

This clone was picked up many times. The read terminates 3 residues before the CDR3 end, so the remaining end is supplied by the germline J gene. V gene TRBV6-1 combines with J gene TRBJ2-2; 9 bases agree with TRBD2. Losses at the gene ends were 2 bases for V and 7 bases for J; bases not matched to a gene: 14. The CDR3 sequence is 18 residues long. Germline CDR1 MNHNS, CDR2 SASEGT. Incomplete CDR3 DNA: TGTGCCAGCAGTGAAACCCTAACGCTAGCGGGGCGACACGGGGAG. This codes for CASSETLTLAGRHGE. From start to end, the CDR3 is CASSETLTLAGRHGELFF.

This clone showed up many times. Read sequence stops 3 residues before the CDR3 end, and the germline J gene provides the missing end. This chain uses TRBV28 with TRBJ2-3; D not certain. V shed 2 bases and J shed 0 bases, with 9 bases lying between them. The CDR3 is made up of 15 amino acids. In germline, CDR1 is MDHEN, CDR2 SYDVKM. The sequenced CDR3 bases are TGTGCCAGCAGTTTAAGTGCGACAAGCACAGATACG. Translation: CASSLSATSTDT. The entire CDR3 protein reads CASSLSATSTDTQYF. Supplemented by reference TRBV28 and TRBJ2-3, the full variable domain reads DVKVTQSSRYLVKRTGEKVFLECVQDMDHENMFWYRQDPGLGLRLIYFSYDVKMKEKGDIPEGYSVSREKKERFSLILESASTNQTSMYLCASSLSATSTDTQYFGPGTRLTVL.

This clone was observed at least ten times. The sequenced part of the CDR3 DNA is TGCAGTGCTTGGGGGCAAGGGACTGAA. Its protein is CSAWGQGTE. The full CDR3 sequence reads CSAWGQGTEAFF. The V call is TRBV20-1, the J call TRBJ1-1; D may be TRBD1 (6 bases). Coverage ceases 3 residues before the CDR3 finishes, and the germline J gene fills in the end. Germline V lookup: CDR1 DFQATT, CDR2 SNEGSKA (reference sequence). Trimming removed 5 bases from V and 5 bases from J, with 12 bases in between. The CDR3 covers 12 residues.

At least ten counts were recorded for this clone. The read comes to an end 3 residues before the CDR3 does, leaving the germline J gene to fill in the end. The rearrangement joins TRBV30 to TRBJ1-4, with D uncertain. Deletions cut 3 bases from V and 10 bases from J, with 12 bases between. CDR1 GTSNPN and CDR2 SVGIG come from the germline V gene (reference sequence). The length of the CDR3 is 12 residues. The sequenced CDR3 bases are TGTGCCTGGAGCCCCGAAAGACTAAAA. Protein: CAWSPERLK. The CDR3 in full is CAWSPERLKLFF.

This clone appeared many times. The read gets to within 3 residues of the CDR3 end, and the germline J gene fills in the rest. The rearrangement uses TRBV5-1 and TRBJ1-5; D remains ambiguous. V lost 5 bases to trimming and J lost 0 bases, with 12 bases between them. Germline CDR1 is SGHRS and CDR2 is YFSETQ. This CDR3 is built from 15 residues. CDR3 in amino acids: CASRSWRRSNQPQHF. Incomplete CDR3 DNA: TGCGCCAGCAGAAGTTGGCGGCGTAGCAATCAGCCC.

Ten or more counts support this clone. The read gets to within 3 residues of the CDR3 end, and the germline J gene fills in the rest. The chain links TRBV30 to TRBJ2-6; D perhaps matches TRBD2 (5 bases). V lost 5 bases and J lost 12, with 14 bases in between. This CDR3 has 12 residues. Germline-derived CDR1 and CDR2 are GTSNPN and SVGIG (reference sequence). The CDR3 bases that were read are TGTGCCTGGCAACAGACGAGCGGCGTC. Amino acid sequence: CAWQQTSGV. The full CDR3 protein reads CAWQQTSGVLTF.

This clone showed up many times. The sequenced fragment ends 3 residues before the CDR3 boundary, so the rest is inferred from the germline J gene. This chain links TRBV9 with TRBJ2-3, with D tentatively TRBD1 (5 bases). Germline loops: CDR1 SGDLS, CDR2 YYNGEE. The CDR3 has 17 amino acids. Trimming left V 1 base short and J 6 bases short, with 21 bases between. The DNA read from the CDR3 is TGTGCCAGCAGCGTAAGGGGCCTTACTCAATCTACGGATACG. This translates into CASSVRGLTQSTDT. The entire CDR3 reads CASSVRGLTQSTDTQYF.

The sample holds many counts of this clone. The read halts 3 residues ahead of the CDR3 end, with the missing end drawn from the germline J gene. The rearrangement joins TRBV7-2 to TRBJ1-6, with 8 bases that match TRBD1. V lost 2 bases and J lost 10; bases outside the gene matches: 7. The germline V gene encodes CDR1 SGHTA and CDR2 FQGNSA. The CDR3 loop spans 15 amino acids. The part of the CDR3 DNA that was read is TGTGCCAGCAGCTTACTTCAGGGGGCAGTCTCACCC. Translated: CASSLLQGAVSP. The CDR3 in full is CASSLLQGAVSPLHF.

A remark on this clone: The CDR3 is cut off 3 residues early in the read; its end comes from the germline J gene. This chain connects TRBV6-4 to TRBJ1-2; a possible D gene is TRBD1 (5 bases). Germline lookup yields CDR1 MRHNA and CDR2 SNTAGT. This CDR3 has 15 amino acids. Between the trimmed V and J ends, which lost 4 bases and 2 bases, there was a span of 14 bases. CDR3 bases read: TGTGCCAGCAGTGCCCTGGCAGGGATGAACTATGGC. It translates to CASSALAGMNYG. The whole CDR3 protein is CASSALAGMNYGYTF.

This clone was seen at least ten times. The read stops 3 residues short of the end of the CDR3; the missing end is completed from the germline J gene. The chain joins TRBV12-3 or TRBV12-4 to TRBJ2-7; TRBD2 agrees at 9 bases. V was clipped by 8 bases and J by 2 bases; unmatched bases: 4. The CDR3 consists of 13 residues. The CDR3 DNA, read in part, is TGTGCCAGCTCTAGCGGGGAGCCCTACGAG. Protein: CASSSGEPYE. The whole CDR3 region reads CASSSGEPYEQYF.

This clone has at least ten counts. Partial CDR3 DNA: TGTGCCAGCAGCTTGGATCCAGGGGGGAATTCACCA. Encoded protein: CASSLDPGGNSP. The full CDR3 sequence reads CASSLDPGGNSPLFF. V is TRBV5-4 and J is TRBJ1-4; 7 bases agree with TRBD1. Coverage ceases 3 residues before the CDR3 finishes, and the germline J gene fills in the end. Germline CDR1 is SGHNT and CDR2 is YYREEE (reference sequence). CDR3 size: 15 residues.

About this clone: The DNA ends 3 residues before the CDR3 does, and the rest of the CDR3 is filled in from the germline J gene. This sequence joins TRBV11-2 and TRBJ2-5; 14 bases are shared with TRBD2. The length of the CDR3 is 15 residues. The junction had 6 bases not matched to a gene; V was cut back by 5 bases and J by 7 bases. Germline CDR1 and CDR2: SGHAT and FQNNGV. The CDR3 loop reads CASSPTSGGEGTQYF. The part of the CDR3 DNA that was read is TGTGCCAGCAGCCCGACTAGCGGGGGGGAAGGGACC.

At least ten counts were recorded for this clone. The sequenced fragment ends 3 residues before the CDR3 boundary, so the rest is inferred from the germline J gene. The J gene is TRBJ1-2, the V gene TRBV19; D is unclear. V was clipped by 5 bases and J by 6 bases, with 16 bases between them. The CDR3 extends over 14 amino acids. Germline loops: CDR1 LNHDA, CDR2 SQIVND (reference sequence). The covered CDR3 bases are TGTGCCAGTAGTCCGACTACACTGAGGGATGGC. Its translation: CASSPTTLRDG. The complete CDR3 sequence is CASSPTTLRDGYTF. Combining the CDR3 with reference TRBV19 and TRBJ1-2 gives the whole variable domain DGGITQSPKYLFRKEGQNVTLSCEQNLNHDAMYWYRQDPGQGLRLIYYSQIVNDFQKGDIAEGYSVSREKKESFPLTVTSAQKNPTAFYLCASSPTTLRDGYTFGSGTRLTVV.

This CDR3 reads CASSRGGGYSPLFF. CDR3 bases read: TGTGCCAGCAGCCGGGGCGGGGGTTATTCACCG. V is TRBV7-6 and J is TRBJ2-2, with TRBD2 identical over 7 bases. The read ends 3 residues before the CDR3 terminus; that terminus is restored from the germline J gene. Germline values: CDR1 SGHVS, CDR2 FNYEAQ. This CDR3 is built from 14 residues.

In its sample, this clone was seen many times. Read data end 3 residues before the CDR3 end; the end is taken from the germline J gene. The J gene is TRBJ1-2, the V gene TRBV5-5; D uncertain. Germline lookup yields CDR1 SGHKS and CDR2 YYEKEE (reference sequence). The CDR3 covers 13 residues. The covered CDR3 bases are TGTGCCAGCAGCTTGGGTACAGTGATCGGC. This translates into CASSLGTVIG. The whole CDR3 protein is CASSLGTVIGYTF.

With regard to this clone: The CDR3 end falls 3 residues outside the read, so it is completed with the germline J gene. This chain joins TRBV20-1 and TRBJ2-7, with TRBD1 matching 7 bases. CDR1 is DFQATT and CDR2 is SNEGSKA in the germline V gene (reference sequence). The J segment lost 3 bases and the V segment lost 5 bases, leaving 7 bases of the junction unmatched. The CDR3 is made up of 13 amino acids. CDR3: CSALRQGIYEQYF. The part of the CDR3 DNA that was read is TGCAGTGCTCTTCGACAGGGCATCTACGAG.

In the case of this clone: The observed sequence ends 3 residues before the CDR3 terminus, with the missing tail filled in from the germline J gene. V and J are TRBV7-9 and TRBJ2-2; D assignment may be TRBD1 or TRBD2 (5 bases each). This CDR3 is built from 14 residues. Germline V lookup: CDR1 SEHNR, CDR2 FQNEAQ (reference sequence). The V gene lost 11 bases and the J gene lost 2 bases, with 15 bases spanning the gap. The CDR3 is CALGQGANTGELFF. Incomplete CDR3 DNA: TGTGCCTTGGGGCAGGGAGCAAACACCGGGGAG.

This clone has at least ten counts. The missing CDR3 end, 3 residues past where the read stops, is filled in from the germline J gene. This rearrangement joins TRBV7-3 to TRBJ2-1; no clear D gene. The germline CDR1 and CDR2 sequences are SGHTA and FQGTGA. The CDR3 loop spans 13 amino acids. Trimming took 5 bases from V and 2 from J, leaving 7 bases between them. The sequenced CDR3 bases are TGTGCCAGCAGCCGTGCGGCCTACAATGAG. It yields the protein CASSRAAYNE. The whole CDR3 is CASSRAAYNEQFF.